This TCR beta chain was identified during a study of CD8+CD57+ T cells in acquired aplastic anemia. Whole-study context: Sorted CD4+ and CD8+ cells gave an average of approximately 3 ug of DNA. Study outcomes and limitations: Significance was not reached for CD8+ Simpson's diversity between patients and controls. Common to patients and controls were about 31 CD8+ CDR3 sequences.

The CDR3 covers 14 residues. V dropped 0 bases and J dropped 6 bases, with 11 bases sitting between them. Germline V gives CDR1 LNHNV, CDR2 YYDKDF (reference sequence). It was patients with CD8+CD57+ cell expansion by flow cytometry who were chosen for sequencing. Acquired aplastic anemia of severe grade affected all patients. TCR beta VDJ and CDR3 profiling used genomic DNA as template. A single record per CDR3 protein comes from TCRdb applying MiXCR to the reads. This sample has 160,000 or so distinct CDR3 sequences, with around half found just once. With regard to this clonotype: Its target is not known.

The source material was sorted CD4+, CD8+, or CD8+CD57+ T cells (not recorded which) from PBMCs. The TCR comes from a human donor with aplastic anemia. The chain joins TRBV15 to TRBJ1-1; possibly TRBD1 for D (6 bases). CDR3 amino acids: CATSRDRGLAEAFF. The CDR3 coding sequence is TGTGCCACCAGCAGAGATAGGGGGTTGGCTGAAGCTTTCTTT.